Sequencing of this T cell receptor beta chain was carried out in a study of human thymus T cells. Blood DNA came from all available leukocytes, not a fixed cell number. The CDR3 extends over 11 amino acids. V lost 1 base to trimming and J lost 2 bases, with 1 base between them. Per germline, CDR1 SGHRS and CDR2 YFSETQ. Generated by immunoSEQ multiplex PCR, the TCRdb table keeps only in-frame clones and is missing some. The sample includes about 50,000 clones, 85% to 95% of them seen just once. Source material: blood. The V gene is TRBV5-1, the J gene TRBJ2-7; D remains ambiguous. The receptor comes from a girl under three years old with a congenital heart defect but otherwise immunologically healthy. The CDR3 DNA sequence: TGCGCCAGCAGCTTGACCTACGAGCAGTACTTC. As protein: CASSLTYEQYF.